The 14 T cell receptor beta chains below come from one sample, sequenced in a study of T cell responses to AZD1222 COVID-19 vaccine. The protocol was immunoSEQ multiplex PCR, while the TCRdb copy is restricted to in-frame clones and leaves out a portion. The sample lists 120,000 or so clones, approximately 90% occurring once. Sequences were derived from peripheral blood, sampled on day 0 of MenACWY control vaccination. These receptors all come from an adult in good health.

This clone occurred many times. The V gene is TRBV2, the J gene TRBJ2-7; 10 nucleotides match TRBD2. J was trimmed by 7 bases and V by 4 bases; bases with no gene match: 4. The CDR3 covers 13 residues. The V gene's germline CDR1 is SNHLY and CDR2 FYNNEI. The CDR3 coding sequence is TGTGCCAGCAGTGGGCAGGGACTAGCGGAGCAGTACTTC. Translating it yields CASSGQGLAEQYF.

The V call is TRBV6-6, the J call TRBJ2-7; D may match TRBD1 or TRBD2 (7 bases each). This CDR3 region has 14 residues. V dropped 6 bases and J dropped 1 base, with 13 bases sitting between them. In germline, CDR1 is MNHNY, CDR2 SVGAGI (reference sequence). The CDR3 loop reads CASRGGGHSYEQYF. CDR3 sequence (DNA): TGTGCCAGCAGGGGAGGGGGCCATTCCTACGAGCAGTACTTC.

The sample holds a few counts of this clone. This chain joins TRBV11-3 and TRBJ2-2, with D possibly being TRBD2 (6 bases). This CDR3 contains 15 residues. The V end lost 6 bases, the J end lost 6 bases, and 17 bases lay between the germline ends. Per germline, CDR1 SGHNT and CDR2 YENEEA. The DNA for the CDR3 is TGTGCCAGCAGTCCCCGGGAGTCGATGTCCGGGGAGCTGTTTTTT. It codes for CASSPRESMSGELFF.

The chain joins TRBV6-4 to TRBJ2-3; a weak D match, TRBD1 (5 bases). The CDR3 extends over 15 amino acids. Trimming removed 0 bases from V and 6 bases from J, with 13 bases in between. Germline V gene lookup returns CDR1 MRHNA and CDR2 SNTAGT. The CDR3, as DNA: TGTGCCAGCAGTGACTCGATAAGGGGCGGCGATACGCAGTATTTT. This translates into CASSDSIRGGDTQYF.

The chain recombines TRBV25-1 with TRBJ1-4; D may be TRBD1 (6 bases). Per germline, CDR1 MGHDK and CDR2 SYGVNS. Trimming stripped 2 bases from V and 8 bases from J, with 18 bases between. CDR3 length equals 16 residues. CDR3 sequence reads: CASSEGYTGATEKLFF. The CDR3 coding sequence is TGTGCCAGCAGTGAAGGGTACACGGGGGCGACGGAAAAACTGTTTTTT.

This rearrangement joins TRBV7-6 to TRBJ1-1, with TRBD1 matching 7 bases. V lost 5 bases to trimming and J lost 5 bases; unmatched junction nucleotides: 11. Germline V gene data show CDR1 as SGHVS and CDR2 as FNYEAQ. This CDR3 has 15 residues. Here the CDR3 DNA reads TGTGCCAGCAGCGAGAGCCGGGACAGTCGGACTGAAGCTTTCTTT. Protein product: CASSESRDSRTEAFF.

The J gene is TRBJ1-2, the V gene TRBV12-3 or TRBV12-4, with D unresolved. The V end was cut by 3 bases, the J end by 8 bases, with 13 bases between. This CDR3 comprises 13 residues. In nucleotides, the CDR3 is TGTGCCAGCAGTTTCGCAGAGAAGAGCGGCTACACCTTC. Its translation is CASSFAEKSGYTF.

This clone was counted once. The V gene is TRBV3-1 (or the pseudogene TRBV3-2), the J gene TRBJ1-2; perhaps TRBD1 as D (5 bases). CDR1 and CDR2 from the germline V gene are LGHDT and YNNKEL (reference sequence). V was shortened by 4 bases and J by 6 bases, with 12 bases between the two germline ends. The CDR3 covers 13 residues. In DNA form, the CDR3 reads TGTGCCAGCAGCCTGGGGGTTGGGGATGGCTACACCTTC. This codes for CASSLGVGDGYTF.

The V gene is TRBV9, the J gene TRBJ2-7, with TRBD2 matching over 9 bases. The CDR3 is 16 residues long. Per the germline V gene, CDR1 is SGDLS and CDR2 is YYNGEE. Trimming cost V 3 bases and J 5 bases; bases outside gene matches: 12. The CDR3 DNA sequence: TGTGCCAGCAGCGAAGGTCCTAGCGGGACTCTCGACGAGCAGTACTTC. Its translation is CASSEGPSGTLDEQYF.

The V call is TRBV24-1, the J call TRBJ2-2, with D uncertain. In germline, CDR1 is KGHDR, CDR2 SFDVKD. Trimming cost V 0 bases and J 6 bases, with 1 base left between them. The CDR3 contains 12 residues. CDR3 bases: TGTGCCACCAGTGATTTGGCCGGGGAGCTGTTTTTT. It is translated as CATSDLAGELFF.

The V gene is TRBV11-2, the J gene TRBJ2-2; 8 bases agree with TRBD2. This CDR3 spans 15 amino acids. The trim removed 5 bases at V and 5 bases at J, leaving 7 bases unmatched. Looked up from germline, CDR1 is SGHAT and CDR2 is FQNNGV. The CDR3 sequence: CASSLSGGWTGELFF. For the CDR3, the DNA is TGTGCCAGCAGCCTGTCGGGAGGGTGGACCGGGGAGCTGTTTTTT.

This chain uses TRBV7-2 with TRBJ1-2; TRBD1 matches at 7 bases. J lost 0 bases, V lost 5 bases, and 3 bases had no gene match. The CDR3 sequence is 14 residues long. Germline CDR1 and CDR2: SGHTA and FQGNSA. The CDR3 here is CASSQGQANYGYTF. The CDR3 DNA reads TGTGCCAGCAGCCAAGGACAGGCTAACTATGGCTACACCTTC.

The chain joins TRBV11-2 to TRBJ1-4; tentatively, D is TRBD1 (5 bases). V lost 5 bases and J 10 bases, leaving 17 bases between the germline ends. This CDR3 has 14 amino acids. Per germline, CDR1 SGHAT and CDR2 FQNNGV. The CDR3 reads CASSVGTGLGKLFF. Written as DNA, the CDR3 is TGTGCCAGCAGCGTAGGGACCGGGCTTGGAAAACTGTTTTTT.

This chain links TRBV27 with TRBJ1-2; no clear D. Looked up from germline, CDR1 is MNHEY and CDR2 is SMNVEV (reference sequence). This CDR3 is 13 amino acids long. The V end was cut by 4 bases, the J end by 7 bases, with 13 bases between. CDR3: CASSWSGIGGYTF. CDR3 nucleotide sequence: TGTGCCAGCAGTTGGTCTGGAATTGGTGGCTACACCTTC.